Listed below are T cell receptor beta chains from one sample, sequenced in a study of metastatic and nonmetastatic thyroid tumors. TCRdb called clones again from the PCR reads with MiXCR. The sample lists some 37,000 clones, about 20% occurring once. The sequencing sample was made of blood. The receptors were gathered from a female donor with papillary thyroid cancer or a benign thyroid nodule (not recorded which). Some clones in this sample may be carry-over from other donors' samples. The CDR3 runs from the conserved cysteine through the conserved F or W. D genes are given only for firm matches. Clone size appears in some rows only: once, few, many, or a class for an expanded clone.

j_call d_call v_call clone_size cdr3_nt cdr3_aa
TRBJ2-1 - TRBV19 few TGTGCCAGTAGCAGTTACAGGGAAGATGAGCAGTTCTTC CASSSYREDEQFF
TRBJ1-2 - TRBV6-1 - TGTGCCAGCAGCGTAGCGGGAGAGGGCGGTGGCTATGGCTACACCTTC CASSVAGEGGGYGYTF
TRBJ2-5 TRBD1 TRBV3-1 many TGTGCCAGCAGCCAGGGGACAGGGGGGGAGACCCAGTACTTC CASSQGTGGETQYF
TRBJ1-1 - TRBV11-2 - TGTGCCAGCAGCTTATTCGGCAGGGAGAACACTGAAGCTTTCTTT CASSLFGRENTEAFF
TRBJ2-7 TRBD2 TRBV5-1 many TGCGCCAGCAGCTTGAGGACTAGCGGGAGCTACGAGCAGTACTTC CASSLRTSGSYEQYF
TRBJ2-7 - TRBV27 few TGTGCCAGCAGTCCTGGACAGCGCGACTACGAGCAGTACTTC CASSPGQRDYEQYF
TRBJ1-1 - TRBV20-1 many TGCAGTGCCACTTGGGACCCGAACACTGAAGCTTTCTTT CSATWDPNTEAFF
TRBJ2-7 - TRBV2 medium-sized TGTGCCAGCAGTGAGATGGGTCACGAGCAGTACTTC CASSEMGHEQYF
TRBJ1-4 - TRBV12-5 many TGTGCTAGTGGTTTGGGGGACGCAACTAATGAAAAACTGTTTTTT CASGLGDATNEKLFF
TRBJ2-5 TRBD2 TRBV12-3/TRBV12-4 many TGTGCCAGCAGTTCGTCGGGACTAGCGGGAGGAGAGACCCAGTACTTC CASSSSGLAGGETQYF
TRBJ2-1 - TRBV6-1 medium-sized TGTGCCAGCATGGTTAGCGGACTTTTGAATGAGCAGTTCTTC CASMVSGLLNEQFF
TRBJ1-2 TRBD1 TRBV5-1 - TGCGCCAGCAGCCTAGCGACAGGGGCGGGTGGCTACACCTTC CASSLATGAGGYTF
TRBJ2-1 TRBD2 TRBV6-2/TRBV6-3 many TGTGCCAGCAGTTACGATCTAGCGGGGCAGTTCTTC CASSYDLAGQFF
TRBJ1-1 - TRBV11-3 many TGTGCCAGCAGCTCGAGGGGAACCGGAACTGAAGCTTTCTTT CASSSRGTGTEAFF
TRBJ1-4 TRBD1 TRBV18 many TGTGCCAGCTCGCCCAAATCGGGACAGCGTGAAAAACTGTTTTTT CASSPKSGQREKLFF
TRBJ2-7 - TRBV5-1 many TGCGCCAGCAGGCCCCTAAACCCCCTTCTAGCGCGCTCCTACGAGCAGTACTTC CASRPLNPLLARSYEQYF
TRBJ2-2 - TRBV5-4 many TGTGCCAGCAGCTTGGGAGGACTACGAAACACCGGGGAGCTGTTTTTT CASSLGGLRNTGELFF
TRBJ1-1 - TRBV15 many TGTGCCACCAGCAGAACAGACGGCTGGACTGAAGCTTTCTTT CATSRTDGWTEAFF
TRBJ2-1 - TRBV10-3 few TGTGCCATCATTGGAGGTGGCTACAATGAGCAGTTCTTC CAIIGGGYNEQFF
TRBJ1-1 - TRBV12-3/TRBV12-4 many TGTGCCAGCAGTTTCCTTACAGGGACCACTGAAGCTTTCTTT CASSFLTGTTEAFF
TRBJ2-2 - TRBV5-1 - TGCTCCAGCACCGCCGGACTCCTCGTGTGTGGGGAGCTGTTTTTT CSSTAGLLVCGELFF
TRBJ2-7 - TRBV20-1 many TGCAGTGCTAGATTCCAGGGCCACTACGAGCAGTACTTC CSARFQGHYEQYF
TRBJ1-1 - TRBV27 many TGTGCCAGCAGTGCCAGGGCCCCCCGGAACACTGAAGCTTTCTTT CASSARAPRNTEAFF
TRBJ2-7 TRBD2 TRBV7-3 - TGTGCCAGTAGCAAGCGGGACGGTCCCTACGAGCAGTACTTC CASSKRDGPYEQYF
TRBJ2-2 TRBD1 TRBV28 few TGTGTCAGCAGAGGAAAGGGGGCGGCGAACACCGGGGAGCTGTTTTTT CVSRGKGAANTGELFF
TRBJ1-1 - TRBV15 many TGTGCCACCAGCAGAGTTCAAGGCATGAACACTGAAGCTTTCTTT CATSRVQGMNTEAFF
TRBJ2-5 - TRBV28 - TGTGCCAGCAGTTTCGGTGTGTACCAAGATACCCAGTACTTC CASSFGVYQDTQYF